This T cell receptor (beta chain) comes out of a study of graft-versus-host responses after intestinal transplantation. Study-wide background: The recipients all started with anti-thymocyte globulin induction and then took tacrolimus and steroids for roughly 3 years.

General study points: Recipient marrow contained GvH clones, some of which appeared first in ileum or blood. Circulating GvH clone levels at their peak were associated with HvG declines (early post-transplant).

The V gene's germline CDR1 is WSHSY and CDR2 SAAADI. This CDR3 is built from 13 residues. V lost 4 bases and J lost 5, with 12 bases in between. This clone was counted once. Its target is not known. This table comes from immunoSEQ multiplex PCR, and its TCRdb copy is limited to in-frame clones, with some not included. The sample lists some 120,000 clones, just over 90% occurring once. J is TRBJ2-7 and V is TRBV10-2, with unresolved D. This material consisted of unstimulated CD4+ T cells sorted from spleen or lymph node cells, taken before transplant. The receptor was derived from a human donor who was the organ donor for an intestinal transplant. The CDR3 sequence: CASSAGSVDEQYF. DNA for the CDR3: TGCGCCAGCAGTGCCGGGTCCGTGGACGAGCAGTACTTC.